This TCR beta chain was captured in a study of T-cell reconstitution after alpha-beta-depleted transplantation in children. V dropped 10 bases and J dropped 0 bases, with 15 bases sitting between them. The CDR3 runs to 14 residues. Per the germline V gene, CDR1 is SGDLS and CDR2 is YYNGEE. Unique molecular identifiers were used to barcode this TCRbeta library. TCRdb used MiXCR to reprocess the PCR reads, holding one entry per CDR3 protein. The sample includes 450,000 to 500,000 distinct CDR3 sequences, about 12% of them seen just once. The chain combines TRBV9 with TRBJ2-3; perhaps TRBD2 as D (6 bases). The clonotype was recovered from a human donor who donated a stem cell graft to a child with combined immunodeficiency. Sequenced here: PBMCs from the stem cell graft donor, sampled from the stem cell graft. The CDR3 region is CACGGGASTDTQYF. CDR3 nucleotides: TGTGCCTGCGGAGGCGGGGCTAGCACAGATACGCAGTATTTT.